This TCR beta chain was sequenced in a study of regulatory T cells in long-lasting Graves disease. Across the whole study: In persistent Graves' disease, antithyroid drugs had been taken for over 5 years and TSH receptor antibodies stayed positive. Study-level results: With persistent disease, TRBV28, TRBJ1-2 and TRBJ2-5 were the favored segments.

TCR beta libraries were built with iRepertoire HTBI primers and Arm-PCR of CDR3 regions. Each CDR3 protein gets one entry after TCRdb re-called the multiplex PCR reads with MiXCR. This table holds approximately 440,000 distinct CDR3 sequences, roughly a quarter found once. CDR1 and CDR2 from the germline V gene are DFQATT and SNEGSKA (reference sequence). V was clipped by 5 bases and J by 4 bases, with 14 bases between them. CDR3 length equals 14 residues. The sample holds a few counts of this clonotype. Its antigen is currently unknown. Time point given: persistent/refractory GD, antithyroid drugs over 5 years with positive TRAb. Construction of the TCR library relied on RNA isolated from PBMCs. An endocrinology department in Xi'an, China, supplied the patients.

The sequencing used peripheral blood mononuclear cells (PBMCs), collected when the disease was refractory, from a patient treated with antithyroid drugs. This receptor was obtained from a female donor with Graves disease. The J gene is TRBJ1-4, the V gene TRBV20-1, with no clear D. CDR3 DNA: TGCAGTGCTGGTTACGACCACTTTAATGAAAAACTGTTTTTT. This codes for CSAGYDHFNEKLFF.